A selection of T cell receptor beta chains follows, all from one sample in a study of T cell responses to AZD1222 COVID-19 vaccine. Produced via immunoSEQ multiplex PCR; TCRdb's table is partial and in-frame only. Of about 110,000 clones listed, 75% to 95% were seen once; the top ten hold less than 7.5%. The sequences come from peripheral blood, collected 28 days after the second AZD1222 dose. The receptor source for this set is an adult who received the AZD1222 COVID-19 vaccine. The CDR3 runs from the conserved cysteine through the conserved F or W.

v_gene,j_gene,CDR3aa
TRBV9,TRBJ1-2,CASSVDGRANGYTF
TRBV20-1,TRBJ1-1,CSGYKNTEAFF
TRBV2,TRBJ2-2,CATSLAGVSGELFF
TRBV19,TRBJ2-5,CASSRDWRGGDETQYF
TRBV7-2,TRBJ1-4,CASSLGDRDAEKLFF
TRBV5-6,TRBJ2-7,CASSLITVSYEQYF
TRBV27,TRBJ1-6,CASSLSRYRGNSPLHF
TRBV7-2,TRBJ2-7,CASSIAPSGRLSYEQYF
TRBV5-1,TRBJ1-1,CASSLAEVPTEAFF
TRBV12-5,TRBJ1-2,CASGLDSLTRGYTF
TRBV3-1/TRBV3-2,TRBJ2-7,CASSQEPGLHHEQYF
TRBV2,TRBJ2-7,CASSDSRDFGSYEQYF
TRBV1,TRBJ1-6,CTSSPRGPYNSPLHF
TRBV7-8,TRBJ2-7,CASSSRTGWEQYF
TRBV18,TRBJ1-5,CASSRRRGDSNQPQHF
TRBV6-5,TRBJ1-1,CASRLAGFGTEAFF
TRBV5-1,TRBJ1-1,CASSLTGPGTEAFF
TRBV4-2,TRBJ1-2,CASSQVGGGYTF
TRBV7-2,TRBJ2-7,CASSYGQIYEQYF
TRBV7-2,TRBJ2-1,CASSSRNEQFF
TRBV18,TRBJ1-1,CASSPPGRRPNTEAFF
TRBV3-1/TRBV3-2,TRBJ2-2,CASSQVLALGTGELFF
TRBV9,TRBJ2-5,CASSVVGGRETQYF
TRBV3-1/TRBV3-2,TRBJ1-2,CASSQYNPNYGYTF
TRBV5-6,TRBJ2-2,CASSLRDGTGELFF
TRBV7-2,TRBJ1-5,CASSPRGQPQHF
TRBV30,TRBJ1-5,CAWSDSGTGDSQPQHF
TRBV3-1/TRBV3-2,TRBJ1-2,CASSHTRSGGGYTF
TRBV5-1,TRBJ1-1,CASKPWGKGLNEAFF
TRBV5-1,TRBJ2-3,CASSPRTPTDTQYF
TRBV3-1/TRBV3-2,TRBJ1-5,CASRGGDGQPQHF
TRBV4-1,TRBJ2-3,CASSPAAPVTQYF
TRBV5-4,TRBJ2-5,CASSSSIQETQYF
TRBV24-1,TRBJ2-1,CATSEQGGRNEQFF
TRBV24-1,TRBJ1-2,CATSDFDINYGYTF
TRBV3-1/TRBV3-2,TRBJ2-2,CASSQAFSGELFF
TRBV5-5,TRBJ1-2,CASSLDPQGRSYGYTF
TRBV4-1,TRBJ2-7,CASSPETGPYEQYF
TRBV30,TRBJ1-5,CAWTSGNSNQPQHF
TRBV2,TRBJ1-2,CASSEGTYPYTF
TRBV30,TRBJ2-7,CAWSAGIVGGEQYF
TRBV18,TRBJ1-3,CASSPGQGQRNTIYF
TRBV15,TRBJ2-7,CATSGGGNEQYF
TRBV3-1/TRBV3-2,TRBJ2-1,CASSQANARNEQFF
TRBV7-9,TRBJ2-1,CASSVYRDRDNEQFF
TRBV2,TRBJ2-6,CAGGKKANVLTF
TRBV29-1,TRBJ1-2,CRERGHGYTF
TRBV6-6,TRBJ2-5,CASSAQGARGQETQYF
TRBV5-6,TRBJ1-4,CASSPHRGKYEKLFF
TRBV28,TRBJ1-2,CASSRSDALRYTF
TRBV5-1,TRBJ2-7,CASSLGRGVYYEQYF
TRBV5-6,TRBJ2-1,CASSLVARPFGPNEQFF
TRBV6-4,TRBJ1-6,CASSDFPNSPLHF
TRBV29-1,TRBJ2-5,CSVGGQLGETQYF
TRBV12-3/TRBV12-4,TRBJ2-1,CASSSDSHRRFF
TRBV3-1/TRBV3-2,TRBJ1-1,CASSPTALNTEAFF
TRBV3-1/TRBV3-2,TRBJ1-5,CASSPLRGDNQPQHF
TRBV5-5,TRBJ2-2,CASSSKPRGIGELFF
TRBV6-5,TRBJ1-5,CASSYSQGSNQPQHF